A single sample gave rise to the 2 T cell receptor beta chains below, sequenced in a study of monozygotic twins with inflammatory bowel disease (dated by TCRdb to between 2018 and 2021). The library was generated by 5' RACE. Instrument used: Illumina HiSeq 2500. TCRdb reprocessed the public reads and reports one entry per CDR3 protein sequence, without DNA. The record for this sample contains roughly 300,000 distinct CDR3 sequences. The top ten clones comprise roughly 5.2% of the sample. Sequencing was carried out using blood. These receptors were collected from a human donor with ulcerative colitis or Crohn's disease, or a healthy co-twin of an affected twin (not recorded which).

V is TRBV9 and J is TRBJ2-3. The length of the CDR3 is 17 residues. The V gene's germline CDR1 is SGDLS and CDR2 YYNGEE. The CDR3 sequence is CASSVDARTGSTDTQYF.

The CDR3 reads CASSRGRQPQHF. The chain is built from TRBV25-1 and TRBJ1-5. The CDR3 covers 12 residues. The germline V gene has CDR1 MGHDK and CDR2 SYGVNS.